These 16 T cell receptor beta chains were all obtained from the same sample, sequenced in a study of control samples from healthy donors and cancer patients. Sequencing was performed with immunoSEQ multiplex PCR; in TCRdb, only in-frame clones are kept and a portion is missing. The sample lists about 82,000 clones; about 93% were seen once. Input material: blood. Every receptor here comes from a woman aged 18-30 years in good health.

This sequence joins TRBV28 and TRBJ2-5; possible D gene TRBD2, 6 bases. Trimming removed 7 bases at V and 5 bases at J, with 20 bases between. Germline loops: CDR1 MDHEN, CDR2 SYDVKM. The CDR3 has 15 amino acids. Here the CDR3 reads CASTHGGAGSETQYF. The DNA of the CDR3 is TGTGCCAGCACCCACGGGGGTGCAGGTTCGGAGACCCAGTACTTC.

The chain has TRBV5-4 and TRBJ1-2; possible D gene TRBD1, 5 bases. The CDR3 contains 14 residues. CDR1 SGHNT and CDR2 YYREEE come from the germline V gene (reference sequence). The germline V and J ends were trimmed by 2 bases and 8 bases, with 16 bases remaining between them. The CDR3 region is CASSLMTVPEGYTF. The CDR3, as DNA: TGTGCCAGCAGCTTAATGACAGTCCCTGAAGGCTACACCTTC.

The chain links TRBV4-3 to TRBJ1-5; D gene ambiguous. The CDR3 sequence is 15 residues long. In germline, CDR1 is LGHNA, CDR2 YSLEER. Trimming took off 2 bases at V and 0 bases at J, with 8 bases between the two ends. The CDR3, as DNA: TGCGCCAGCAGCCAAACGAGCAATAGCAATCAGCCCCAGCATTTT. Translation: CASSQTSNSNQPQHF.

The chain uses TRBV9 and TRBJ2-2; 13 bases agree with TRBD2. Unmatched junction bases numbered 9, after V lost 0 bases and J lost 7 bases. Germline CDR1 is SGDLS and CDR2 is YYNGEE. The CDR3 extends over 18 amino acids. The CDR3 here is CASSVVGTSGVASGELFF. In DNA, the CDR3 is TGTGCCAGCAGCGTAGTCGGGACTAGCGGGGTTGCGAGCGGGGAGCTGTTTTTT.

This clone showed up just once. The chain uses TRBV5-4 and TRBJ1-2; tentative D call: TRBD1 (6 bases). Germline loops: CDR1 SGHNT, CDR2 YYREEE (reference sequence). V was shortened by 0 bases and J by 8 bases, with 17 bases between the two germline ends. This CDR3 has 15 amino acids. The CDR3 reads CASSLEGRGARGYTF. CDR3 nucleotide sequence: TGTGCCAGCAGCTTGGAGGGTCGGGGGGCGCGAGGCTACACCTTC.

The chain is built from TRBV19 and TRBJ1-6, with D possibly being TRBD1 (5 bases). Deletions cut 6 bases from V and 10 bases from J, with 16 bases between. The CDR3 covers 14 residues. Germline V lookup: CDR1 LNHDA, CDR2 SQIVND (reference sequence). The DNA of the CDR3 is TGTGCCAGTAGCCGAGGGGACTTTCGGTCACCCCTCCACTTT. It translates to CASSRGDFRSPLHF.

The chain joins TRBV24-1 to TRBJ1-5; TRBD1 is a possible D gene (5 bases). The germline V gene encodes CDR1 KGHDR and CDR2 SFDVKD. V was clipped by 9 bases and J by 0 bases, with 11 bases between them. The CDR3 is made up of 14 amino acids. The CDR3 DNA reads TGTGCCACCCGGGGCGGGAATAGCAATCAGCCCCAGCATTTT. This gives the protein CATRGGNSNQPQHF.

The chain's CDR3 is CASSWNRGSEQPQHF. The CDR3 region has the DNA TGTGCCAGCAGCTGGAACAGGGGGTCGGAGCAGCCCCAGCATTTT. This rearrangement joins TRBV7-2 to TRBJ1-5; 8 positions agree with TRBD1. The CDR3 runs 15 residues. Germline V CDR1 and CDR2: SGHTA, FQGNSA. Trimming cost V 4 bases and J 7 bases; bases outside gene matches: 9.

To note about this clone: The sample contains more than one DNA sequence encoding this CDR3. The CDR3 is CASSVAGGYEQYF. The CDR3 nucleotides read TGTGCCAGCAGTGTAGCGGGGGGGTACGAGCAGTACTTC. The rearrangement links TRBV6-1 to TRBJ2-7; 11 bases align to TRBD2. V was pared by 4 bases and J by 4 bases, with 0 bases of the junction left unmatched. Germline-derived CDR1 and CDR2 are MNHNS and SASEGT. CDR3 length: 13 residues.

V gene TRBV7-2 combines with J gene TRBJ1-2, with D possibly TRBD1 on 5 matching bases. Germline V lookup: CDR1 SGHTA, CDR2 FQGNSA. V gave up 4 bases and J gave up 0 bases, with 15 bases separating them. There are 16 residues in the CDR3. The CDR3 DNA follows: TGTGCCAGCAGCTCTCTAGCCCTAGGGGCTAACTATGGCTACACCTTC. This encodes CASSSLALGANYGYTF.

The V and J genes are TRBV13 and TRBJ2-3, with 9 nucleotides matching TRBD2. Germline CDR1 PRHDT, CDR2 FYEKMQ (reference sequence). The CDR3 loop spans 17 amino acids. V was pared by 0 bases and J by 1 base, with 5 bases of the junction left unmatched. CDR3 sequence (DNA): TGTGCCAGCAGCTTAGGCTGGTTAGCGGGAGGCACAGATACGCAGTATTTT. Amino acids: CASSLGWLAGGTDTQYF.

The rearrangement joins TRBV6-1 to TRBJ2-7, with 8 bases lining up with TRBD1. CDR1 and CDR2 (germline): MNHNS, SASEGT. J gave up 2 bases and V 1 base, and 4 bases lay outside the gene matches. The CDR3 extends over 15 amino acids. CDR3 sequence reads: CASSEVGTGPYEQYF. DNA of the CDR3: TGTGCCAGCAGTGAAGTCGGGACAGGTCCCTACGAGCAGTACTTC.

The rearrangement joins TRBV27 to TRBJ1-1, with a tentative D call TRBD1 (5 bases). CDR3 length: 14 amino acids. The V end was cut by 3 bases, the J end by 6 bases, with 14 bases between. Germline V CDR1 and CDR2: MNHEY, SMNVEV (reference sequence). CDR3 sequence: CASSFLPLGAEAFF. The CDR3 DNA reads as TGTGCCAGCAGTTTCCTCCCTCTGGGGGCTGAAGCTTTCTTT.

The genes are TRBV5-1 and TRBJ1-5; maybe TRBD1 (6 bases). Looked up from germline, CDR1 is SGHRS and CDR2 is YFSETQ. The V end was cut by 0 bases, the J end by 1 base, with 8 bases between. CDR3 size: 15 residues. The CDR3 region is CASSLEGGSNQPQHF. In DNA, the CDR3 is TGCGCCAGCAGCTTGGAGGGGGGAAGCAATCAGCCCCAGCATTTT.

A remark on this clone: The sample has other DNA sequences that encode this CDR3 too. The rearrangement uses TRBV3-1 (or the pseudogene TRBV3-2) and TRBJ1-1, with 7 bases lining up with TRBD1. The trim removed 4 bases at V and 1 base at J, leaving 0 bases unmatched. Germline CDR1 and CDR2: LGHDT and YNNKEL (reference sequence). The CDR3 spans 13 residues. The CDR3 bases are TGTGCCAGCAGCCGGACAGGGAACACTGAAGCTTTCTTT. Protein sequence: CASSRTGNTEAFF.

This chain uses TRBV20-1 with TRBJ2-7, with TRBD2 identical over 13 bases. The V gene end was trimmed by 3 bases and the J gene end by 7 bases; junction bases not matched to a gene: 6. The CDR3 contains 14 residues. Germline V gene data show CDR1 as DFQATT and CDR2 as SNEGSKA (reference sequence). The CDR3 loop reads CSASWVTSGREQYF. CDR3 DNA sequence: TGCAGTGCTAGTTGGGTGACTAGCGGGAGGGAGCAGTACTTC.